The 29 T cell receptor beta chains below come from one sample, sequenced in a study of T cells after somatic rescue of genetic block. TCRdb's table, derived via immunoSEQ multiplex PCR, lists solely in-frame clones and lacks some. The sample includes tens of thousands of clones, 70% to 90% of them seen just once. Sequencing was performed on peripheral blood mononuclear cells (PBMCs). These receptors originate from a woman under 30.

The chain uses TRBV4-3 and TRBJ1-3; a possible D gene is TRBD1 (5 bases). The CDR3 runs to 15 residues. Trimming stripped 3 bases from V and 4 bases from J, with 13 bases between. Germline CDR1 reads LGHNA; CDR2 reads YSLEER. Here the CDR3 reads CASSHAGGAGNTIYF. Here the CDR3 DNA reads TGCGCCAGCAGCCATGCTGGAGGGGCAGGAAACACCATATATTTT.

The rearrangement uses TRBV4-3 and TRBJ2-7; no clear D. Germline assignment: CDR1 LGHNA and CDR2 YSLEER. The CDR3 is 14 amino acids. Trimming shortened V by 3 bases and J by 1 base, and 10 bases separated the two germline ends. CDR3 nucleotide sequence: TGCGCCAGCAGCCAGGACCCCGGATCCTACGAGCAGTACTTC. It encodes CASSQDPGSYEQYF.

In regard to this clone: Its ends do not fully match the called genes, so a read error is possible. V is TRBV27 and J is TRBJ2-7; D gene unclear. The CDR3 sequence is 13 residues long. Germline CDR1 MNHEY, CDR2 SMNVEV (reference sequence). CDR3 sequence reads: CASSLVGSSEQYF. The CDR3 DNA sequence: TGTGCCAGCAGTTTGGTCGGCTCCTCCGAGCAGTACTTC.

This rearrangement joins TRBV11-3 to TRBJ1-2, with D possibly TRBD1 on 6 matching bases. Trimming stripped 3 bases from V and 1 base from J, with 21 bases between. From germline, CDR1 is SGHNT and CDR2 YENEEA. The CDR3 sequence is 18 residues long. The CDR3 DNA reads TGTGCCAGCAGCTTTAGAGGAGGGGGACATGGCCTTAACTATGGCTACACCTTC. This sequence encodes CASSFRGGGHGLNYGYTF.

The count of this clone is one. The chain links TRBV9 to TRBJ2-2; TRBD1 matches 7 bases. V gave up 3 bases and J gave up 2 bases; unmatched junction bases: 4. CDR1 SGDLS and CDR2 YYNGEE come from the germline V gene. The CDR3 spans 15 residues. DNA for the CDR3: TGTGCCAGCAGCGAAGGGACAGCTAACACCGGGGAGCTGTTTTTT. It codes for CASSEGTANTGELFF. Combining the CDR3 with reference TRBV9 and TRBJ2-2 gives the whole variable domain DSGVTQTPKHLITATGQRVTLRCSPRSGDLSVYWYQQSLDQGLQFLIQYYNGEERAKGNILERFSAQQFPDLHSELNLSSLELGDSALYFCASSEGTANTGELFFGEGSRLTVL.

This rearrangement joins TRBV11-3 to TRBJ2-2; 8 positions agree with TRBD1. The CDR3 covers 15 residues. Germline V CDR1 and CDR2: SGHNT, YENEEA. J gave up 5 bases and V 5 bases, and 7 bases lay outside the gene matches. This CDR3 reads CASSPGTGLTGELFF. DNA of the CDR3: TGTGCCAGCAGCCCTGGGACAGGTTTGACCGGGGAGCTGTTTTTT.

As DNA, the CDR3 is TGCGCCAGCAGCCAAGACTGGTATGGCTACACCTTC. It codes for CASSQDWYGYTF. The V and J genes are TRBV4-1 and TRBJ1-2; D remains ambiguous. The V end lost 0 bases, the J end lost 5 bases, and 4 bases lay between the germline ends. Germline V gives CDR1 MGHRA, CDR2 YSYEKL. The CDR3 runs to 12 residues.

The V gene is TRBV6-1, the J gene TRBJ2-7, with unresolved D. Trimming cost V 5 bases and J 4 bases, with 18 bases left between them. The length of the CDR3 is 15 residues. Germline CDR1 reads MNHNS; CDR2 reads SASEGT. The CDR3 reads CASSPGLGQPYEQYF. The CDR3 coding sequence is TGTGCCAGCAGTCCCGGCCTCGGGCAACCTTACGAGCAGTACTTC.

CDR3: CASSLDRREIVIDEQFF. The CDR3 nucleotides are TGTGCCAGCAGCTTAGATCGGCGGGAGATAGTTATCGATGAGCAGTTCTTC. The chain combines TRBV7-8 with TRBJ2-1; 7 bases fit TRBD2. V gave up 1 base and J gave up 8 bases; unmatched junction bases: 14. The length of the CDR3 is 17 residues. Germline V gene data show CDR1 as SGHVS and CDR2 as FQNEAQ.

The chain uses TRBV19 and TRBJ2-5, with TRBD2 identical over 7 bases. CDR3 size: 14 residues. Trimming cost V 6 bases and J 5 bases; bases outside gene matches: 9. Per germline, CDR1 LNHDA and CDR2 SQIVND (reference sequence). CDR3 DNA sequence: TGTGCCAGTAGGCGTCGGGGGGTGGATGAGACCCAGTACTTC. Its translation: CASRRRGVDETQYF.

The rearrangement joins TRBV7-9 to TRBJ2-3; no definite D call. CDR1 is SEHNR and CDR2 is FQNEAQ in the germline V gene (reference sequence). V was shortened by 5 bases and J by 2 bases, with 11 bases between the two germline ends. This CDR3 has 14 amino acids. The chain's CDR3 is CASSQNPNTDTQYF. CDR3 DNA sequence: TGTGCCAGCAGCCAAAACCCTAACACAGATACGCAGTATTTT.

CDR3: CASSQEGTGYNEQFF. DNA of the CDR3: TGCGCCAGCAGCCAAGAAGGGACAGGTTACAATGAGCAGTTCTTC. This sequence joins TRBV4-1 and TRBJ2-1; TRBD1 aligns across 8 bases. This CDR3 is 15 amino acids long. V shed 0 bases, J shed 4 bases, and the junction held 2 bases outside the gene matches. Germline CDR1 MGHRA, CDR2 YSYEKL.

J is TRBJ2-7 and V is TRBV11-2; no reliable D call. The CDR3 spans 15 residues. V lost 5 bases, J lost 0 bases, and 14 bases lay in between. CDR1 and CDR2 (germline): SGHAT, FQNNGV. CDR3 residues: CASSMYSSSSYEQYF. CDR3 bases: TGTGCCAGCAGCATGTACAGTTCTAGCTCCTACGAGCAGTACTTC.

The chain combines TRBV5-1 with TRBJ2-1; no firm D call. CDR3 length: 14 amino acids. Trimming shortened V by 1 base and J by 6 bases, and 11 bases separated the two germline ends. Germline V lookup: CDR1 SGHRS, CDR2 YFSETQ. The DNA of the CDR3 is TGCGCCAGCAGCTTGAACACGGCTTCCAATGAGCAGTTCTTC. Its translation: CASSLNTASNEQFF.

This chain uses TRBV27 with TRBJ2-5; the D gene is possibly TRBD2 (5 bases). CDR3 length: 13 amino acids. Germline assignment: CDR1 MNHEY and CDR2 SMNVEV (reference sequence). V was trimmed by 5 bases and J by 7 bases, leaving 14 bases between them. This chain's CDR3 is CASSIGRAGTQYF. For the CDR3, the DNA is TGTGCCAGCAGTATCGGGCGGGCGGGGACCCAGTACTTC.

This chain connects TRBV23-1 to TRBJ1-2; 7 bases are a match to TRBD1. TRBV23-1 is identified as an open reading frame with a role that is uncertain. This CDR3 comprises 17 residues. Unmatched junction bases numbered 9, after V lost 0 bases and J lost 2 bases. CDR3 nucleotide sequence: TGCGCCAGCAGTCAATCGTGGGACAGCTCGTTCAACTATGGCTACACCTTC. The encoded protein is CASSQSWDSSFNYGYTF.

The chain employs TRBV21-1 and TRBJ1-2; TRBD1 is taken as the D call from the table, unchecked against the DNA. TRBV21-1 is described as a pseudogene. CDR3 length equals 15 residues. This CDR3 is CASSKLGTAYGGYTF. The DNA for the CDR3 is TGTGCCAGCAGCAAATTGGGGACAGCCTATGGTGGCTACACCTTC.

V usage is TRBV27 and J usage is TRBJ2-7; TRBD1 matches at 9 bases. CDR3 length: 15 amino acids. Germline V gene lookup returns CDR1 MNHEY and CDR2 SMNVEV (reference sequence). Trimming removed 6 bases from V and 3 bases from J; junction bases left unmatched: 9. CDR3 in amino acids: CASSNAGTGHYEQYF. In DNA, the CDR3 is TGTGCCAGCAGCAATGCCGGGACAGGGCACTACGAGCAGTACTTC.

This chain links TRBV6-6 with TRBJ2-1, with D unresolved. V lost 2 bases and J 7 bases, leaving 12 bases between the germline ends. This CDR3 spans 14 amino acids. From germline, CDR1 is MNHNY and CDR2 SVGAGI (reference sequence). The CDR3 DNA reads TGTGCCAGCAGTTACGCCTCGCCGCGGAATGAGCAGTTCTTC. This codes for CASSYASPRNEQFF.

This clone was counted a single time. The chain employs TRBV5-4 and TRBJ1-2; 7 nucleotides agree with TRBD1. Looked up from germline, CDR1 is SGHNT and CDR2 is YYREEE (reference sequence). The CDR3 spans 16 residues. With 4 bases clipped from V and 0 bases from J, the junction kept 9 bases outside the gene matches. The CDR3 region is CASSPPGTEPNYGYTF. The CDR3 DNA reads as TGTGCCAGCAGCCCCCCCGGGACAGAGCCTAACTATGGCTACACCTTC.

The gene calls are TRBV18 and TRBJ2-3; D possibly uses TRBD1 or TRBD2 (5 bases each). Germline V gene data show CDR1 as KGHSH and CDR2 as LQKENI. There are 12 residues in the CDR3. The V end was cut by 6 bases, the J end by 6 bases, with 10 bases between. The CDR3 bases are TGTGCCAGCTCCAGGGAGCCCGATACGCAGTATTTT. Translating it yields CASSREPDTQYF.

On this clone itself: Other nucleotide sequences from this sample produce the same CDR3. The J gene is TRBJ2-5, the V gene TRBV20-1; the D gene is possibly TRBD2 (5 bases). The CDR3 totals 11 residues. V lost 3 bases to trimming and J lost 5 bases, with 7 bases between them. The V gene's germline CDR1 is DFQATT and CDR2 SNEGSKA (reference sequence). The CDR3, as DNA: TGCAGTGCTAGGACGGGGGAGACCCAGTACTTC. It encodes CSARTGETQYF.

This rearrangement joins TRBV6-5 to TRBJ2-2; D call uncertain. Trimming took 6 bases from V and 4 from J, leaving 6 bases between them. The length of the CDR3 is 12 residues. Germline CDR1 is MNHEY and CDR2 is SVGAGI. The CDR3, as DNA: TGTGCCAGCAGAATAGCCACCGGGGAGCTGTTTTTT. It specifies CASRIATGELFF.

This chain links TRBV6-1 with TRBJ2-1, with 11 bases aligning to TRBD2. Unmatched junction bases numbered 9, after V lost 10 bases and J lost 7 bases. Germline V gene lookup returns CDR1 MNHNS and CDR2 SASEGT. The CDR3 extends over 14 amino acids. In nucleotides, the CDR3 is TGTGCCACCTCCGCGGGGACTAGCGGAAATGAGCAGTTCTTC. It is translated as CATSAGTSGNEQFF.

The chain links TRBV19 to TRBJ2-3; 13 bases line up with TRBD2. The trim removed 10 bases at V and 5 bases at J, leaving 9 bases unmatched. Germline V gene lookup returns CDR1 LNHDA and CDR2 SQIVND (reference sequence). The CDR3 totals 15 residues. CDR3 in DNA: TGTGCCACCCAAGGACTAGCGGGAGCGGGAGATACGCAGTATTTT. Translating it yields CATQGLAGAGDTQYF.

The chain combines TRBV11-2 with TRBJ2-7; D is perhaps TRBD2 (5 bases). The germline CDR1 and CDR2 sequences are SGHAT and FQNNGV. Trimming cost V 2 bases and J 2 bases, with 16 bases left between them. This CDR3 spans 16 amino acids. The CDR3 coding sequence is TGTGCCAGCAGCTTATCTCGGGGTAATGGCCCCTACGAGCAGTACTTC. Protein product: CASSLSRGNGPYEQYF.

The CDR3 sequence: CASSLGVGTQYF. CDR3 DNA: TGTGCCAGCAGCTTAGGTGTCGGTACGCAGTATTTT. The chain links TRBV7-9 to TRBJ2-3; D uncertain. V lost 1 base and J lost 8, with 7 bases in between. From germline, CDR1 is SEHNR and CDR2 FQNEAQ (reference sequence). The CDR3 loop spans 12 amino acids.

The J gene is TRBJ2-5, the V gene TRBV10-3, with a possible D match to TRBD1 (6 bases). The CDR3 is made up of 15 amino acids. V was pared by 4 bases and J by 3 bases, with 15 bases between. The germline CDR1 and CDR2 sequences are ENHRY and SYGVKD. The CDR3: CAISGRTGTKETQYF. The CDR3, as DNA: TGTGCCATCAGTGGGAGGACCGGGACAAAAGAGACCCAGTACTTC.

The DNA of the CDR3 is TGTGCCAGCAGCTTTCGACAGGGGCTAGCCAAAAACATTCAGTACTTC. It yields the protein CASSFRQGLAKNIQYF. V and J are TRBV5-5 and TRBJ2-4; 8 bases are a match to TRBD1. The CDR3 loop spans 16 amino acids. V lost 2 bases, J lost 0 bases, and 4 bases stayed unmatched. Germline V CDR1 and CDR2: SGHKS, YYEKEE (reference sequence).